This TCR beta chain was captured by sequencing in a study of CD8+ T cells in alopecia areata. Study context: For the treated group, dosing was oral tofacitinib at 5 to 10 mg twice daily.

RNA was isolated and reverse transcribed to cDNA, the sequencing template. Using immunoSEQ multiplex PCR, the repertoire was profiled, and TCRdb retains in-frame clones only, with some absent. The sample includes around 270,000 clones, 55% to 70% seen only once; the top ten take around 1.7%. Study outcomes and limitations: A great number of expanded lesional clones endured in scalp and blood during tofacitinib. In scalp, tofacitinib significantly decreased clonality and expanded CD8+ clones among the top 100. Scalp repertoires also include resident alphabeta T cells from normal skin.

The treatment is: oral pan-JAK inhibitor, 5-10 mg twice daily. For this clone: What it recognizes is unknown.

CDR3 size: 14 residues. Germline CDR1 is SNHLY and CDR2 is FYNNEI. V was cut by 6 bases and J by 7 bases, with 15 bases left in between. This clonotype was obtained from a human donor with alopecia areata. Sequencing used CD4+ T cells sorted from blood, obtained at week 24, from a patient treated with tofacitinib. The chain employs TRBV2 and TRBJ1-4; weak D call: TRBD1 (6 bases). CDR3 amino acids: CASRLIGGGEKLFF. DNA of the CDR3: TGTGCCAGCAGGCTGATCGGGGGCGGTGAAAAACTGTTTTTT.